The following is a TCR beta chain sequence with its context. Its antigen is still unknown. No clone much larger than this one lies a single base away; base qualities are absent. One collaborating source in Seattle enrolled patients during active infection and followed them longitudinally through the course of disease. Collaborating institutions collected whole blood in K2EDTA tubes following their own protocols. Collaborator samples were shipped for TCRbeta analysis as frozen whole blood, isolated PBMCs, or DNA extracted from either sample type. The sample comes from a study of blood T cell repertoires in COVID-19 (dated by TCRdb to the early 2020s). In terms of the full investigation: Collaborator samples came from the United States, Italy and Spain and covered acute and convalescent phases of COVID-19. The material from the prospective study consisted of cDNA or gDNA derived from T cells, B-cell-depleted T cells, or PBMCs. Deeply sampled blood TCRbeta repertoires from subjects exposed to, actively infected with, or recovered from COVID-19 were included in the dataset. A freely available public database, intended as a resource for researchers studying the immune response to SARS-CoV-2, is where the repertoires were released. The samples were drawn from the first 160 participants of the ongoing ImmuneRACE study and from about 1,200 subjects provided by 6 global collaborators. Nearly every sample came with metadata listing a de-identified subject ID, COVID-19 status, age in years and sex. Where HLA class I and class II types were available, the types were taken from metadata supplied by the sample provider, not from assay-based typing. What the research found in general, with its limitations: Clinical and demographic metadata were provided uncurated, with the amount varying by source and participant.

Sequences MNHEY (CDR1) and SMNVEV (CDR2) are obtained from the germline V gene (reference sequence). The trim is 6 bases for V and 10 bases for J, with a gap of 12 bases between the germline ends. The CDR3 contains 11 residues, cysteine and phenylalanine counted. The kept DNA is CDR3 alone, 33 bases in frame from the first base. TCRbeta CDR3 regions were amplified from genomic DNA by means of the immunoSEQ Assay, a bias-controlled multiplex PCR. The authors processed their data as follows. The number of nucleated cells in each sample was estimated by amplification of reference gene primers within the assay. To quantify the absolute abundance of each unique TCRbeta CDR3 rearrangement, sequence reads were collapsed and filtered. For each sample, productive Simpson clonality was calculated by taking the square root of Simpson's diversity index across productive rearrangements. TCRdb obtained this table from immuneACCESS and retained in-frame rearrangements with V and J assigned. These tables miss some clones; where compared with another copy, unresolved V genes account for less than half of the shortfall, and the remainder is unexplained. The V and J calls and the clone size are those of that table, but D and trimming were determined from the DNA. This sample gives 200,000 to 250,000 clones in total; less than 85% of them show up just once. Clones ranked in the top ten supply roughly 7.8% of the sample.

The source material was peripheral blood. The TCR sequence derives from a woman over 75 with COVID-19, enrolled during active disease. The chain joins TRBV27 to TRBJ1-1, with no confident D gene call. The nucleotides read TGTGCCAGCAGGGGAGGGTTCGCAGCTTTCTTT. This is translated as CASRGGFAAFF.